Following are 30 T cell receptor beta chains from one sample sequenced in a study of CD8 T cells in Susac syndrome. It was with random hexamers that 0.5 to 1 ug RNA was reverse transcribed. In TCRdb, the immunoSEQ multiplex PCR reads were re-called with MiXCR into one record per CDR3 protein. The sample consists of fewer than 350,000 distinct CDR3 sequences, about 88% of them appearing once. Sequencing was carried out using CD8+ T cells from PBMCs. Receptors originate from a human donor with multiple sclerosis.

This clonotype was picked up one time. The chain has TRBV30 and TRBJ2-1; 8 positions agree with TRBD1. The CDR3 is 16 amino acids. CDR1 and CDR2 from the germline V gene are GTSNPN and SVGIG (reference sequence). V was pared by 0 bases and J by 4 bases, with 8 bases of the junction left unmatched. This CDR3 reads CAWSVGQGGEYNEQFF. For the CDR3, the DNA is TGTGCCTGGAGTGTTGGACAGGGCGGGGAATACAATGAGCAGTTCTTC. The entire variable domain, with the rest obtained from reference TRBV30 and TRBJ2-1, is as follows: SQTIHQWPATLVQPVGSPLSLECTVEGTSNPNLYWYRQAAGRGLQLLFYSVGIGQISSEVPQNLSASRPQDRQFILSSKKLLLSDSGFYLCAWSVGQGGEYNEQFFGPGTRLTVL.

V usage is TRBV9 and J usage is TRBJ2-7; TRBD1 matches 11 bases. Germline CDR1 reads SGDLS; CDR2 reads YYNGEE. This CDR3 comprises 15 residues. V lost 0 bases, J lost 3 bases, and 2 bases stayed unmatched. CDR3 nucleotides: TGTGCCAGCAGCGTAGGGGACAGGGGGTTCTACGAGCAGTACTTC. This codes for CASSVGDRGFYEQYF.

The table lists this clonotype with a count of one. This rearrangement joins TRBV10-3 to TRBJ2-7; possible D gene TRBD2, 6 bases. Looked up from germline, CDR1 is ENHRY and CDR2 is SYGVKD. V gave up 5 bases and J gave up 1 base, with 9 bases separating them. The length of the CDR3 is 13 residues. The CDR3 protein is CAISSAGSYEQYF. DNA of the CDR3: TGTGCCATCAGTTCTGCGGGATCCTACGAGCAGTACTTC.

This sequence joins TRBV21-1 and TRBJ1-5; TRBD1 is the table's D call and was not checked against the DNA. TRBV21-1 has pseudogene status. The CDR3 totals 13 residues. CDR3 DNA: TGTGCCAGCAGCAATATCAGGGTTAAGCCCCAGCATTTT. Protein sequence: CASSNIRVKPQHF.

CDR3 protein: CASSLMLAGAQETQYF. The CDR3 bases are TGTGCCAGCAGTTTAATGCTAGCGGGGGCCCAAGAGACCCAGTACTTC. The chain joins TRBV27 to TRBJ2-5, with TRBD2 matching 10 bases. The CDR3 consists of 16 residues. Germline lookup yields CDR1 MNHEY and CDR2 SMNVEV (reference sequence). The V gene end was trimmed by 2 bases and the J gene end by 1 base; junction bases not matched to a gene: 4.

The J gene is TRBJ1-3, the V gene TRBV7-2, with D unresolved. CDR1 and CDR2 from the germline V gene are SGHTA and FQGNSA. CDR3 length equals 16 residues. V was shortened by 1 base and J by 3 bases, with 13 bases between the two germline ends. The CDR3 coding sequence is TGTGCCAGCAGCTTAGTTCGGGGAAGTCTTGGAAACACCATATATTTT. As protein: CASSLVRGSLGNTIYF.

The rearrangement joins TRBV10-3 to TRBJ2-3; D not resolved. Germline lookup yields CDR1 ENHRY and CDR2 SYGVKD. Trimming stripped 9 bases from V and 1 base from J, with 14 bases between. CDR3 size: 14 residues. CDR3 in DNA: TGTGCCATTCGGACGCGGAAGGGCACAGATACGCAGTATTTT. This gives the protein CAIRTRKGTDTQYF.

J is TRBJ2-1 and V is TRBV4-3; D remains unclear. The germline V gene encodes CDR1 LGHNA and CDR2 YSLEER. The CDR3 is 13 residues long. The V end was cut by 1 base, the J end by 8 bases, with 9 bases between. The CDR3 DNA follows: TGCGCCAGCAGCCAAGTAGGGTCGGATGAGCAGTTCTTC. Its protein product is CASSQVGSDEQFF.

This chain uses TRBV15 with TRBJ1-5; no clear D gene. The germline V gene has CDR1 LNHNV and CDR2 YYDKDF (reference sequence). V was trimmed by 0 bases and J by 0 bases, leaving 12 bases between them. The CDR3 is 17 amino acids. The CDR3, as DNA: TGTGCCACCAGCAGAGATCGGGCCAGACCTAGCAATCAGCCCCAGCATTTT. It codes for CATSRDRARPSNQPQHF.

The chain has TRBV20-1 and TRBJ2-1; the match to TRBD2 covers 9 bases. Germline CDR1 is DFQATT and CDR2 is SNEGSKA (reference sequence). CDR3 size: 17 residues. Germline trimming cut 6 bases from V and 5 bases from J; bases unmatched to any gene: 17. The CDR3 reads CSASLAGEEAGNNEQFF. CDR3 DNA sequence: TGCAGTGCCTCCTTAGCGGGAGAGGAGGCCGGGAACAATGAGCAGTTCTTC.

With regard to this clonotype: One junction end does not reproduce the germline sequence, and a read error may be involved. The chain uses TRBV13 and TRBJ1-2, with 7 bases matching TRBD1. Germline V gene data show CDR1 as PRHDT and CDR2 as FYEKMQ (reference sequence). This CDR3 is built from 14 residues. This chain's CDR3 is CASRPKGQAFHVIF. The CDR3 coding sequence is TGTGCCAGCAGACCAAAAGGACAGGCGTTCCACGTTATCTTC. Complete variable domain (other parts from reference TRBV13 and TRBJ1-2): AAGVIQSPRHLIKEKRETATLKCYPIPRHDTVYWYQQGPGQDPQFLISFYEKMQSDKGSIPDRFSAQQFSDYHSELNMSSLELGDSALYFCASRPKGQAFHVIFGSGTRLTVV.

This chain uses TRBV7-9 with TRBJ2-1; the match to TRBD1 covers 8 bases. The V gene end was trimmed by 1 base and the J gene end by 5 bases; junction bases not matched to a gene: 4. This CDR3 spans 15 amino acids. Germline V gene lookup returns CDR1 SEHNR and CDR2 FQNEAQ (reference sequence). The CDR3 DNA reads as TGTGCCAGCAGCTTAGGGCCGGGACAGGACAATGAGCAGTTCTTC. This gives the protein CASSLGPGQDNEQFF. Together with reference TRBV7-9 and TRBJ2-1, the CDR3 gives the full variable domain: DTGVSQNPRHKITKRGQNVTFRCDPISEHNRLYWYRQTLGQGPEFLTYFQNEAQLEKSRLLSDRFSAERPKGSFSTLEIQRTEQGDSAMYLCASSLGPGQDNEQFFGPGTRLTVL.

The chain combines TRBV29-1 with TRBJ2-1, with D possibly being TRBD1 (5 bases). CDR3 length: 13 residues. Germline values: CDR1 SQVTM, CDR2 ANQGSEA. Trimming pared 4 bases from V and 3 bases from J, leaving 10 bases between. Here the CDR3 reads CSVVDRDYNEQFF. Here the CDR3 DNA reads TGCAGCGTTGTTGACAGAGACTACAATGAGCAGTTCTTC.

The rearrangement uses TRBV28 and TRBJ2-5, with TRBD2 matching 7 bases. Trimming removed 3 bases from V and 2 bases from J; junction bases left unmatched: 9. The V gene's germline CDR1 is MDHEN and CDR2 SYDVKM. This CDR3 comprises 16 residues. CDR3 loop: CASSFSWSGEQETQYF. The CDR3 nucleotides read TGTGCCAGCAGTTTCTCCTGGAGCGGGGAGCAAGAGACCCAGTACTTC.

The chain carries TRBV2 and TRBJ2-1; 10 bases are shared with TRBD1. Germline CDR1 reads SNHLY; CDR2 reads FYNNEI. The CDR3 runs to 18 residues. Losses at the gene ends were 4 bases for V and 0 bases for J; bases not matched to a gene: 9. Written as DNA, the CDR3 is TGTGCCAGCAGTGCGCCTGTACGGACAGGGGGCTCCTACAATGAGCAGTTCTTC. Translation: CASSAPVRTGGSYNEQFF.

The V and J genes are TRBV3-1 and TRBJ2-7; no clear D gene. V lost 0 bases and J 2 bases, leaving 17 bases between the germline ends. This CDR3 spans 17 amino acids. Germline CDR1 reads LGHDT; CDR2 reads YNNKEL (reference sequence). The CDR3 coding sequence is TGTGCCAGCAGCCAAGAGGGTCCGCCTAGGCGAACCTACGAGCAGTACTTC. It translates to CASSQEGPPRRTYEQYF.

The rearrangement links TRBV29-1 to TRBJ1-3, with a weak D call TRBD1 (5 bases). V gave up 6 bases and J gave up 0 bases, with 9 bases separating them. Germline V gene lookup returns CDR1 SQVTM and CDR2 ANQGSEA. This CDR3 region has 13 residues. The CDR3 DNA reads as TGCAGCGTCGCCGGGACCTCTGGAAACACCATATATTTT. Its protein product is CSVAGTSGNTIYF.

The chain recombines TRBV4-3 with TRBJ2-5; TRBD1 matches 7 bases. This CDR3 spans 14 amino acids. The V gene's germline CDR1 is LGHNA and CDR2 YSLEER. V shed 1 base and J 2 bases; nucleotides not matched to a gene: 1. For the CDR3, the DNA is TGCGCCAGCAGCCAAGTGGGACAGCAAGAGACCCAGTACTTC. It is translated as CASSQVGQQETQYF.

The chain has TRBV10-3 and TRBJ2-5; 9 nucleotides agree with TRBD2. The CDR3 consists of 19 residues. V dropped 0 bases and J dropped 2; count of bases not matched to a gene: 13. The germline gives CDR1 ENHRY, CDR2 SYGVKD. As DNA, the CDR3 is TGTGCCATCAGTGAGTCAGCGTCAGCGGGGGGAAATCTACAAGAGACCCAGTACTTC. Amino acids: CAISESASAGGNLQETQYF.

The chain couples TRBV6-2 or TRBV6-3 to TRBJ2-5; 9 bases are a match to TRBD1. Germline assignment: CDR1 MNHEY and CDR2 SVGEGT. CDR3 length equals 16 residues. V lost 5 bases, J lost 2 bases, and 9 bases stayed unmatched. The CDR3 loop reads CASSHLRDRDQETQYF. The CDR3 DNA follows: TGTGCCAGCAGTCACCTCCGGGACAGGGATCAAGAGACCCAGTACTTC.

The genes are TRBV19 and TRBJ2-7; the match to TRBD1 covers 9 bases. The CDR3 is 14 amino acids. V trimming: 5 bases; J trimming: 2 bases; junction bases outside the gene matches: 4. Germline values: CDR1 LNHDA, CDR2 SQIVND (reference sequence). Written as DNA, the CDR3 is TGTGCCAGTAGTGGGACAGGGTTTCCCTACGAGCAGTACTTC. This sequence encodes CASSGTGFPYEQYF.

This clonotype was picked up one time. The chain carries TRBV7-2 and TRBJ2-3; the D gene is possibly TRBD2 (6 bases). The CDR3 extends over 18 amino acids. Trimming stripped 7 bases from V and 1 base from J, with 24 bases between. Germline-derived CDR1 and CDR2 are SGHTA and FQGNSA. The CDR3 bases are TGTGCCAGCACCCCGAGTAGCGGTACTCCGCTAGGCACAGATACGCAGTATTTT. As protein: CASTPSSGTPLGTDTQYF.

This chain links TRBV29-1 with TRBJ2-1; D is unclear. Germline CDR1 SQVTM, CDR2 ANQGSEA. The CDR3 has 12 amino acids. The V gene lost 4 bases and the J gene lost 6 bases, with 10 bases spanning the gap. The CDR3 bases are TGCAGCGTTGTAACAGAAGGCAATGAGCAGTTCTTC. It encodes CSVVTEGNEQFF.

The chain joins TRBV27 to TRBJ1-6, with a weak D call TRBD1 (5 bases). Germline CDR1 is MNHEY and CDR2 is SMNVEV (reference sequence). This CDR3 spans 16 amino acids. V gave up 0 bases and J gave up 7 bases, with 13 bases separating them. In DNA, the CDR3 is TGTGCCAGCAGTTTATCTTTCCCAGGGTGGAATTCACCCCTCCACTTT. Amino acids: CASSLSFPGWNSPLHF.

V and J are TRBV30 and TRBJ2-3; 7 bases are a match to TRBD1. The CDR3 runs to 14 residues. V lost 0 bases and J lost 2; bases outside the gene matches: 2. Looked up from germline, CDR1 is GTSNPN and CDR2 is SVGIG (reference sequence). CDR3 coding DNA: TGTGCCTGGAGTGTAGGGGGCCTCACAGATACGCAGTATTTT. Protein sequence: CAWSVGGLTDTQYF.

A few counts support this clonotype. V usage is TRBV4-1 and J usage is TRBJ2-2; the D is unclear. The CDR3 is 15 amino acids. Germline CDR1 MGHRA, CDR2 YSYEKL. V dropped 0 bases and J dropped 2 bases, with 7 bases sitting between them. CDR3 amino acids: CASSQENDNTGELFF. CDR3 DNA: TGCGCCAGCAGCCAAGAGAACGATAACACCGGGGAGCTGTTTTTT.

This clonotype was observed a single time. The V and J genes are TRBV4-2 and TRBJ1-2; the match to TRBD1 covers 7 bases. Per germline, CDR1 LGHNA and CDR2 YNFKEQ. With 2 bases clipped from V and 5 bases from J, the junction kept 8 bases outside the gene matches. This CDR3 has 15 amino acids. The CDR3 nucleotides are TGTGCCAGCAGCCAAATGGACAGGCCCAATTATGGCTACACCTTC. Its protein product is CASSQMDRPNYGYTF.

The V call is TRBV29-1, the J call TRBJ2-6, with 9 bases identical to TRBD1. The junction had 12 bases not matched to a gene; V was cut back by 6 bases and J by 0 bases. This CDR3 comprises 18 residues. Germline V gives CDR1 SQVTM, CDR2 ANQGSEA. The CDR3 sequence is CSVRDRDLVSSGANVLTF. In nucleotides, the CDR3 is TGCAGCGTCCGGGACAGGGACCTCGTTAGCTCTGGGGCCAACGTCCTGACTTTC.

This chain connects TRBV3-1 to TRBJ2-1; 9 nucleotides line up with TRBD2. The length of the CDR3 is 15 residues. With V trimmed by 5 bases and J by 5 bases, 7 bases remained unmatched. CDR1 LGHDT and CDR2 YNNKEL come from the germline V gene (reference sequence). CDR3 in amino acids: CASSLIGLANNEQFF. CDR3 coding DNA: TGTGCCAGCAGCTTAATAGGACTAGCGAACAATGAGCAGTTCTTC.

This chain joins TRBV6-4 and TRBJ1-5, with 12 positions matching TRBD1. The germline CDR1 and CDR2 sequences are MRHNA and SNTAGT. The V and J ends lost 4 bases and 7 bases, in that order; junction bases with no gene match: 11. The CDR3 is 17 residues long. CDR3 in amino acids: CASSAIGTGGKSQPQHF. The CDR3 coding sequence is TGTGCCAGCAGTGCCATCGGGACAGGGGGCAAAAGCCAGCCCCAGCATTTT.